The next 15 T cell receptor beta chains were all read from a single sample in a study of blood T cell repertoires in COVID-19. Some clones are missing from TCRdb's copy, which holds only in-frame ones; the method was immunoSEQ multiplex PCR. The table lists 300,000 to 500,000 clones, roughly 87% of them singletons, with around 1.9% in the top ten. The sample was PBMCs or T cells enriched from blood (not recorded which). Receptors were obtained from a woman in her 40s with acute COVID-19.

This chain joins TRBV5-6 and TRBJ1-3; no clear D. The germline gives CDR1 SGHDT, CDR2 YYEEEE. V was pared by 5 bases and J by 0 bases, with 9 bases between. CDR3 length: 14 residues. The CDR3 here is CASSMTSSGNTIYF. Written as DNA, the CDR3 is TGTGCCAGCAGTATGACAAGCTCTGGAAACACCATATATTTT.

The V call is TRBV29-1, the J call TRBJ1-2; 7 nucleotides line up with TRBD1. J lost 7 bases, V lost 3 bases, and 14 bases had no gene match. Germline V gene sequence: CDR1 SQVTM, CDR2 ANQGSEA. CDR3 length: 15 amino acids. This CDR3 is CSVDGERQGVRGYTF. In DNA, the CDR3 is TGCAGCGTTGATGGTGAACGGCAGGGGGTCCGTGGCTACACCTTC.

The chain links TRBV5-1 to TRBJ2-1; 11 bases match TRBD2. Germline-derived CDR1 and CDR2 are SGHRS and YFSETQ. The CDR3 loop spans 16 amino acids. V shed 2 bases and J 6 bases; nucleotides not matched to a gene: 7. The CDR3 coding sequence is TGCGCCAGCAGCTTCTTAGCGGGGGGGCCAGTCAATGAGCAGTTCTTC. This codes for CASSFLAGGPVNEQFF.

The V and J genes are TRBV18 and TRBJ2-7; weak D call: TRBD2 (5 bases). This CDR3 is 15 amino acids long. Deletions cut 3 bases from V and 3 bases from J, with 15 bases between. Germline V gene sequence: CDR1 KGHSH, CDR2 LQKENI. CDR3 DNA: TGTGCCAGCTCACCGGACCAAGGGAGTTACTACGAGCAGTACTTC. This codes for CASSPDQGSYYEQYF.

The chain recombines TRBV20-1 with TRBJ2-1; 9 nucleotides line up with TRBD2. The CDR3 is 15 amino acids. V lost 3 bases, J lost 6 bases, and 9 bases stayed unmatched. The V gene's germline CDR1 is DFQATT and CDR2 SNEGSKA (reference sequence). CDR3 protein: CSASGGTSIRNEQFF. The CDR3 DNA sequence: TGCAGTGCTAGTGGTGGGACTAGCATCCGCAATGAGCAGTTCTTC.

The CDR3 coding sequence is TGTGCCAGCAGCCTCTCCTCCCGGGGGGACATTCAGTACTTC. Its translation is CASSLSSRGDIQYF. The chain is built from TRBV7-8 and TRBJ2-4, with 7 bases identical to TRBD2. This CDR3 comprises 14 residues. From germline, CDR1 is SGHVS and CDR2 FQNEAQ. V lost 5 bases and J lost 8; bases outside the gene matches: 9.

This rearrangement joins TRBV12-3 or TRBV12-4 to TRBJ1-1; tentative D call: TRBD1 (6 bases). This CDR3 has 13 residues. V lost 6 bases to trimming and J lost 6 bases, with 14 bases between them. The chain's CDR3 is CASSLTGPAEAFF. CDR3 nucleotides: TGTGCCAGCAGCTTAACAGGGCCGGCTGAAGCTTTCTTT.

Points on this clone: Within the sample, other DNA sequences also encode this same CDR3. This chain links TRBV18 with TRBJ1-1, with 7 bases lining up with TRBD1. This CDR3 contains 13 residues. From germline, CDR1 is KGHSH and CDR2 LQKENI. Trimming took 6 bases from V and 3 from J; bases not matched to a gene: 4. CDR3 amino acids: CASSPDRDTEAFF. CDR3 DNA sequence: TGTGCCAGCTCTCCAGACAGGGACACTGAAGCTTTCTTT.

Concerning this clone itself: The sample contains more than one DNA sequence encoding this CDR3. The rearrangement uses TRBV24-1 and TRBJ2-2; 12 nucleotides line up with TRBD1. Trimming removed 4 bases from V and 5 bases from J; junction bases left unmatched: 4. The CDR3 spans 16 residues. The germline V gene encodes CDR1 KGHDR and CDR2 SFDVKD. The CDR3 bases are TGTGCCACCAGTGACCCGGGACAGGGGGCGACCGGGGAGCTGTTTTTT. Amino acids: CATSDPGQGATGELFF.

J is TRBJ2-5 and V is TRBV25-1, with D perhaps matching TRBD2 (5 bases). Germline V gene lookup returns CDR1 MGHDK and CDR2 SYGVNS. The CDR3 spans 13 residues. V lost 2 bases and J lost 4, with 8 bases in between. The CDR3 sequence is CASSEDEGETQYF. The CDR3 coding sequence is TGTGCCAGCAGTGAAGACGAGGGAGAGACCCAGTACTTC.

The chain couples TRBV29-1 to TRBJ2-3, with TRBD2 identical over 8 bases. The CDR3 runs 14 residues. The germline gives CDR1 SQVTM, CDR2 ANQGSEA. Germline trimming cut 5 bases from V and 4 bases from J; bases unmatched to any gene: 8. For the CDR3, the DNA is TGCAGCGTTTCCGGGGGACTAGTGGCAGATACGCAGTATTTT. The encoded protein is CSVSGGLVADTQYF.

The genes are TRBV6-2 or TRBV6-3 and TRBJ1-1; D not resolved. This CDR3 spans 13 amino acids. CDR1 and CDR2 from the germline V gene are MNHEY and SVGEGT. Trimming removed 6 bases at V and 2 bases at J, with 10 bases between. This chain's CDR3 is CASSRALNTEAFF. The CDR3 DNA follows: TGTGCCAGCAGCCGGGCCCTCAACACTGAAGCTTTCTTT.

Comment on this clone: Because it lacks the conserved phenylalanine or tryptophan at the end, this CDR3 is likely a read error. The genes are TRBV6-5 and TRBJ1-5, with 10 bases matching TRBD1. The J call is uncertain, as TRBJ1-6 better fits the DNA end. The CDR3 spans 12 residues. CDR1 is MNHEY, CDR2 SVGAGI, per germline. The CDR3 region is CASRPGQGALHL. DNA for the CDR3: TGTGCCAGCAGGCCAGGACAGGGGGCCCTCCACCTT.

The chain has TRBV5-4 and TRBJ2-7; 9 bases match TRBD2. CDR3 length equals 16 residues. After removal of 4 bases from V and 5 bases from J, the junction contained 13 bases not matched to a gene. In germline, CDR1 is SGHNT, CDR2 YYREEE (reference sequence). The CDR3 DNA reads TGTGCCAGCAGCCTTGGGGGACCGGGACTAGCCCACGAGCAGTACTTC. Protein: CASSLGGPGLAHEQYF.

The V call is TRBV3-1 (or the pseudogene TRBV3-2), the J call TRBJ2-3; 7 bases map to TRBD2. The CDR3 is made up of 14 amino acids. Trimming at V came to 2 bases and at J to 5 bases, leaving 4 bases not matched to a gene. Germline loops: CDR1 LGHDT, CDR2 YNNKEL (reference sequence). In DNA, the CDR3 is TGTGCCAGCAGCCAACTGGGGGGGGGAGATACGCAGTATTTT. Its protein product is CASSQLGGGDTQYF.